This T cell receptor (beta chain) was sequenced in a study of CD8 T cells in ankylosing spondylitis. The CDR3 runs to 15 residues. The germline CDR1 and CDR2 sequences are SQVTM and ANQGSEA. The ends lost 6 bases at V and 3 bases at J; junction bases unmatched: 10. MiXCR was run by TCRdb on the 5' RACE reads, yielding one entry per CDR3 protein. The table includes 200,000 to 300,000 distinct CDR3 sequences, 30% to 35% detected once. This clonotype was sampled from a male donor with ankylosing spondylitis or in good health (not recorded which). This chain connects TRBV29-1 to TRBJ2-1, with 8 bases identical to TRBD2. The sample was blood, either unsorted or a sorted T cell fraction (not recorded which). The CDR3: CSVDFEAGGYNEQFF. CDR3 coding DNA: TGCAGCGTGGACTTTGAGGCGGGGGGCTACAATGAGCAGTTCTTC.